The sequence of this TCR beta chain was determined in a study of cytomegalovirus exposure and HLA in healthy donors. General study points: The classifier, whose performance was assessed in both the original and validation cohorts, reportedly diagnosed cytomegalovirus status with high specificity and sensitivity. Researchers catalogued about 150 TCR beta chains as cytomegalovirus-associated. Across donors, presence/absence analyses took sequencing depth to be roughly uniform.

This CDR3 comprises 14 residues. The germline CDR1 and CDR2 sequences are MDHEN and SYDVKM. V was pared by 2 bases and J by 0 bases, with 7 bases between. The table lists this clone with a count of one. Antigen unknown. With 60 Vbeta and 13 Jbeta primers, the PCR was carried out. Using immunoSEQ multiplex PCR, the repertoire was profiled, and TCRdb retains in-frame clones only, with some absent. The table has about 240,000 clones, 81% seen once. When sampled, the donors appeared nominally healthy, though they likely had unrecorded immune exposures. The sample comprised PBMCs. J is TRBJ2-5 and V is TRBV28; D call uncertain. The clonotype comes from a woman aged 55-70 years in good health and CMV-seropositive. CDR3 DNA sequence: TGTGCCAGCAGTTTAGCTAGGTACCAAGAGACCCAGTACTTC. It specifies CASSLARYQETQYF.